Detailed here is one TCR beta chain. The record originates from a study of blood T cell repertoires in COVID-19. Study background: Material from acute and convalescent COVID-19 was sourced from the United States, Italy and Spain.

Authors' methods: The authors estimated nucleated cell counts from reference gene primer amplification. The repertoire was sequenced with immunoSEQ multiplex PCR; TCRdb's copy has only in-frame clones and lacks some. V and J calls and clone size come straight from that table; D and trimming were deduced from the DNA. Among about 340,000 clones, 80% to 90% were seen once, and the ten largest hold around 7.4%. Trimming removed 0 bases from V and 5 bases from J, with 13 bases in between. The CDR3 extends over 15 amino acids. Germline V gives CDR1 SGHTA, CDR2 FQGNSA. This receptor was taken from a woman aged 55-69 years with COVID-19, enrolled during active disease. Source material: peripheral blood. The chain employs TRBV7-2 and TRBJ2-5; D not certain. DNA for the CDR3: TGTGCCAGCAGCTTAGCGCTAAGTCGGGTGGAGACCCAGTACTTC. Translating gives CASSLALSRVETQYF.